This TCR beta chain was recorded in a study of blood T cells in healthy people across ages. General study results and limits: Researchers deemed the diversity estimates from one million T cells underestimates.

Germline V gives CDR1 MNHEY, CDR2 SVGAGI. The CDR3 totals 16 residues. Trimming took 0 bases from V and 4 from J; bases not matched to a gene: 6. The sample holds a few counts of this clonotype. The antigen remains undetermined. A sample-barcoded 5' primer and a J-beta primer mix were used in a second PCR of about 7 to 12 cycles. At least 3 million CDR3-containing paired-end reads were obtained per sample. TCRdb processed the 5' RACE reads anew with MiXCR; each CDR3 protein has one entry. The data hold around 820,000 distinct CDR3 sequences, with 25% observed a single time. This sample was shared with a second study, whose subject was T cells of mothers and their children. That work adds: Related mother-child pairs shared slightly more overlap than unrelated pairs, but the difference was non-significant.

The TCR originated in a boy between 10 and 17 years old in good health. Sequenced input: blood. V usage is TRBV6-5 and J usage is TRBJ2-1; 7 nucleotides align to TRBD2. CDR3: CASSYSSRGNYNEQFF. Written as DNA, the CDR3 is TGTGCCAGCAGTTACTCGTCGCGGGGGAATTACAATGAGCAGTTCTTC.